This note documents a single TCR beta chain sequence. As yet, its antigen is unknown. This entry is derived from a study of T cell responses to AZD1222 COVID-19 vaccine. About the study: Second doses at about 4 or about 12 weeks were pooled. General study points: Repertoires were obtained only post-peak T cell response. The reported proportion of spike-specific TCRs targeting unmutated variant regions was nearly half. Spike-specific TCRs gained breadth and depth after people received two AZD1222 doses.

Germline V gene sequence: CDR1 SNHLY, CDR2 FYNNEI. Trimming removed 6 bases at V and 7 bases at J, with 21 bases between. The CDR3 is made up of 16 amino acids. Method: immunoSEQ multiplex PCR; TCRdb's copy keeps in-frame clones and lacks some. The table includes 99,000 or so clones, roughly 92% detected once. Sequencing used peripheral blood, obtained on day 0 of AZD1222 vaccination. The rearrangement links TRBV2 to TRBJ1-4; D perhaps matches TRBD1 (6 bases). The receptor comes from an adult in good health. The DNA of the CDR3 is TGTGCCAGCAGAGACCCCTCGGGGGCGCAGATTGAAAAACTGTTTTTT. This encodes CASRDPSGAQIEKLFF.